One and the same sample provided the 24 T cell receptor beta chains below, sequenced in a study of shared clonotypes between healthy human individuals (dated by TCRdb to 2018 to 2021). For the CD8 naive samples, CD45RO-negative cells were positively selected for CCR7, yielding a CD45RA+CCR7+ population from which TemRA cells were excluded. Receptor libraries were prepared by the immunoSEQ multiplex PCR assay. Drawn from immuneACCESS, this table holds only the in-frame rearrangements with V and J called that TCRdb kept. Clones are partly lost; checked studies trace under half to an unresolved V gene and leave the rest unexplained. Counted in this sample were over 2 million clones; about 95% of them appeared once. 0.9% to 1.3% of the sample is in the top ten clones. The sequenced sample consisted of naive CD8+ T cells sorted from blood. The cell subset or site label, read with the paper, signifies: CD45RA+CCR7+. These receptors were collected from a man younger than 35 in good health.

With regard to this clone: This CDR3 is also generated by other DNA sequences in the sample. The V gene is TRBV6-6, the J gene TRBJ2-2; unclear D gene. The ends were cut back, 5 bases at V and 5 bases at J, with 6 bases in the middle. The CDR3 is 12 residues long. Germline-derived CDR1 and CDR2 are MNHNY and SVGAGI (reference sequence). CDR3 residues: CASSHRTGELFF. As DNA, the CDR3 is TGTGCCAGCAGTCATAGGACCGGGGAGCTGTTTTTT.

The chain recombines TRBV11-3 with TRBJ2-2, with D possibly matching TRBD1 (5 bases). Germline CDR1 reads SGHNT; CDR2 reads YENEEA. This CDR3 has 14 amino acids. V was cut by 6 bases and J by 1 base, with 9 bases left in between. This CDR3 reads CASREGENTGELFF. For the CDR3, the DNA is TGTGCCAGCAGAGAAGGGGAGAACACCGGGGAGCTGTTTTTT.

CDR3 sequence (DNA): TGTGCCAGCAGCCCCGTGGGGTCAGGGGGCTTTTGGTATGGCTACACCTTC. Its translation is CASSPVGSGGFWYGYTF. The chain has TRBV7-9 and TRBJ1-2; 8 bases fit TRBD1. The CDR3 covers 17 residues. Germline CDR1 SEHNR, CDR2 FQNEAQ (reference sequence). The V gene end was trimmed by 5 bases and the J gene end by 5 bases; junction bases not matched to a gene: 16.

V usage is TRBV19 and J usage is TRBJ2-7; D possibly uses TRBD1 or TRBD2 (6 bases each). Trimming took 3 bases from V and 3 from J, leaving 12 bases between them. Germline CDR1 and CDR2: LNHDA and SQIVND (reference sequence). The CDR3 runs 14 residues. This chain's CDR3 is CASSMGGGGYEQYF. The CDR3 DNA reads TGTGCCAGTAGTATGGGAGGAGGGGGCTACGAGCAGTACTTC. The variable domain in full, with the rest retrieved from reference TRBV19 and TRBJ2-7, is DGGITQSPKYLFRKEGQNVTLSCEQNLNHDAMYWYRQDPGQGLRLIYYSQIVNDFQKGDIAEGYSVSREKKESFPLTVTSAQKNPTAFYLCASSMGGGGYEQYFGPGTRLTVT.

The V and J genes are TRBV7-2 and TRBJ2-1; 7 nucleotides match TRBD2. With 6 bases clipped from V and 0 bases from J, the junction kept 5 bases outside the gene matches. This CDR3 region has 15 residues. CDR1 is SGHTA and CDR2 is FQGNSA in the germline V gene. CDR3 DNA sequence: TGTGCCAGCAGGGCAAGCGGGACCTCCTACAATGAGCAGTTCTTC. Its translation: CASRASGTSYNEQFF.

V gene TRBV27 combines with J gene TRBJ2-7; a weak D match, TRBD2 (6 bases). This CDR3 region has 12 residues. CDR1 and CDR2 from the germline V gene are MNHEY and SMNVEV (reference sequence). V lost 5 bases to trimming and J lost 5 bases, with 10 bases between them. CDR3 loop: CASSGGSHEQYF. The DNA of the CDR3 is TGTGCCAGCAGTGGAGGGTCCCACGAGCAGTACTTC.

The chain has TRBV7-2 and TRBJ2-7; TRBD2 matches at 7 bases. CDR3 size: 17 residues. CDR1 and CDR2 (germline): SGHTA, FQGNSA. Trimming removed 1 base from V and 0 bases from J; junction bases left unmatched: 9. As DNA, the CDR3 is TGTGCCAGCAGCTTAGTCTCTGGACTAGGGAGCTCCTACGAGCAGTACTTC. It specifies CASSLVSGLGSSYEQYF.

The chain carries TRBV29-1 and TRBJ2-3; D perhaps matches TRBD1 (6 bases). V was shortened by 0 bases and J by 7 bases, with 23 bases between the two germline ends. The CDR3 is made up of 17 amino acids. The germline gives CDR1 SQVTM, CDR2 ANQGSEA. CDR3 coding DNA: TGCAGCGTTGAAGACCCCCCCAGGGGTCGGGGTCTGAATACGCAGTATTTT. Protein sequence: CSVEDPPRGRGLNTQYF.

The V call is TRBV11-2, the J call TRBJ1-2; D is undetermined. V was clipped by 2 bases and J by 0 bases, with 7 bases between them. The CDR3 length is 14 residues. Looked up from germline, CDR1 is SGHAT and CDR2 is FQNNGV. This CDR3 is CASSLSSTNYGYTF. CDR3 in DNA: TGTGCCAGCAGCTTATCCTCCACTAACTATGGCTACACCTTC.

This sequence joins TRBV28 and TRBJ2-7, with a weak D call TRBD2 (6 bases). This CDR3 is built from 13 residues. Germline V gene lookup returns CDR1 MDHEN and CDR2 SYDVKM. V lost 7 bases and J lost 3, with 13 bases in between. CDR3 residues: CASNGRQSYEQYF. CDR3 DNA sequence: TGTGCCAGCAACGGGAGACAGAGCTACGAGCAGTACTTC.

This chain connects TRBV27 to TRBJ1-2; TRBD1 aligns across 12 bases. Germline V lookup: CDR1 MNHEY, CDR2 SMNVEV (reference sequence). V was pared by 5 bases and J by 6 bases, with 7 bases of the junction left unmatched. The CDR3 has 15 amino acids. CDR3 loop: CASSPGTGGDDGYTF. In DNA, the CDR3 is TGTGCCAGCAGTCCTGGGACAGGGGGCGACGATGGCTACACCTTC.

V and J are TRBV7-9 and TRBJ2-1; no clear D gene. V gave up 3 bases and J gave up 6 bases, with 15 bases separating them. CDR3 length: 15 residues. Germline CDR1 and CDR2: SEHNR and FQNEAQ (reference sequence). CDR3 residues: CASSFPLQGTNEQFF. The CDR3 nucleotides are TGTGCCAGCAGCTTCCCGCTCCAAGGAACCAATGAGCAGTTCTTC.

V is TRBV7-6 and J is TRBJ1-1; a possible D gene is TRBD1 (5 bases). In germline, CDR1 is SGHVS, CDR2 FNYEAQ. The CDR3 runs 15 residues. Trimming cost V 1 base and J 6 bases, with 15 bases left between them. CDR3 residues: CASSLDLGVSAEAFF. CDR3 DNA: TGTGCCAGCAGCTTAGACTTAGGGGTGAGTGCTGAAGCTTTCTTT.

The chain carries TRBV27 and TRBJ2-7, with D perhaps TRBD1 (5 bases). Germline CDR1 is MNHEY and CDR2 is SMNVEV (reference sequence). The CDR3 covers 15 residues. Trimming stripped 3 bases from V and 0 bases from J, with 12 bases between. CDR3 coding DNA: TGTGCCAGCAGTTTTCTCCAGGGTGGCTCCTACGAGCAGTACTTC. Its protein product is CASSFLQGGSYEQYF.

V is TRBV27 and J is TRBJ2-7, with unresolved D. The germline CDR1 and CDR2 sequences are MNHEY and SMNVEV (reference sequence). Trimming stripped 5 bases from V and 3 bases from J, with 20 bases between. CDR3 length equals 16 residues. The CDR3 reads CASSHMEGNWFYEQYF. The CDR3 nucleotides read TGTGCCAGCAGTCACATGGAAGGCAACTGGTTCTACGAGCAGTACTTC.

The genes are TRBV4-3 and TRBJ1-1; 9 nucleotides align to TRBD1. This CDR3 contains 17 residues. Looked up from germline, CDR1 is LGHNA and CDR2 is YSLEER. Germline trimming cut 1 base from V and 1 base from J; bases unmatched to any gene: 7. The CDR3: CASSQGTGVRGNTEAFF. Here the CDR3 DNA reads TGCGCCAGCAGCCAAGGGACAGGGGTCCGCGGGAACACTGAAGCTTTCTTT.

This chain connects TRBV6-6 to TRBJ2-2; D is ambiguous. V gave up 6 bases and J gave up 1 base, with 12 bases separating them. CDR3 length: 15 residues. Looked up from germline, CDR1 is MNHNY and CDR2 is SVGAGI (reference sequence). For the CDR3, the DNA is TGTGCCAGCAGCGGGCAGGCCTTGAACACCGGGGAGCTGTTTTTT. Its protein product is CASSGQALNTGELFF.

The J gene is TRBJ2-2, the V gene TRBV6-5, with D maybe TRBD2 (6 bases). The CDR3 contains 15 residues. In germline, CDR1 is MNHEY, CDR2 SVGAGI. Trimming cost V 0 bases and J 4 bases, with 9 bases left between them. In DNA, the CDR3 is TGTGCCAGCAGTTACTCGCCGGGAGCCACCGGGGAGCTGTTTTTT. Protein: CASSYSPGATGELFF.

V usage is TRBV4-1 and J usage is TRBJ1-2; perhaps TRBD1 as D (5 bases). From germline, CDR1 is MGHRA and CDR2 YSYEKL. The CDR3 sequence is 17 residues long. Between the trimmed V and J ends, which lost 0 bases and 6 bases, there was a span of 20 bases. The DNA of the CDR3 is TGCGCCAGCAGCCAAGAAAGGGCTCAGGGCCAAGCGGATGGCTACACCTTC. It is translated as CASSQERAQGQADGYTF.

The rearrangement uses TRBV4-1 and TRBJ1-1; D call uncertain. CDR1 and CDR2 (germline): MGHRA, YSYEKL. The CDR3 covers 16 residues. Trimming took off 1 base at V and 1 base at J, with 13 bases between the two ends. The CDR3 protein is CASSQGPSGTNTEAFF. CDR3 bases: TGCGCCAGCAGCCAAGGCCCTTCAGGTACGAACACTGAAGCTTTCTTT.

CDR3 sequence reads: CASSEQGVTENQPQHF. The CDR3 DNA reads TGTGCCAGCAGTGAACAGGGGGTTACGGAAAATCAGCCCCAGCATTTT. The chain has TRBV27 and TRBJ1-5; 8 nucleotides agree with TRBD1. Germline lookup yields CDR1 MNHEY and CDR2 SMNVEV (reference sequence). CDR3 length: 16 residues. With 5 bases clipped from V and 4 bases from J, the junction kept 10 bases outside the gene matches.

The rearrangement joins TRBV6-1 to TRBJ2-7; D perhaps matches TRBD2 (7 bases). The CDR3 runs to 16 residues. The germline gives CDR1 MNHNS, CDR2 SASEGT. Trimming stripped 0 bases from V and 0 bases from J, with 12 bases between. Written as DNA, the CDR3 is TGTGCCAGCAGTGAAGCGAGCGGGACAAGCTCCTACGAGCAGTACTTC. Its protein product is CASSEASGTSSYEQYF.

The V and J genes are TRBV10-2 and TRBJ2-3, with D hard to call. The CDR3 totals 17 residues. V lost 0 bases and J lost 2, with 15 bases in between. Germline CDR1 and CDR2: WSHSY and SAAADI. The CDR3: CASSESGPHTLTDTQYF. CDR3 DNA: TGCGCCAGCAGTGAGTCGGGCCCTCATACTCTCACAGATACGCAGTATTTT.

The rearrangement joins TRBV5-4 to TRBJ2-2, with D tentatively TRBD1 (5 bases). Trimming pared 2 bases from V and 2 bases from J, leaving 13 bases between. The CDR3 sequence is 16 residues long. Germline loops: CDR1 SGHNT, CDR2 YYREEE (reference sequence). CDR3 DNA sequence: TGTGCCAGCAGCTTAAAGAGTACAGGAAACACCGGGGAGCTGTTTTTT. It specifies CASSLKSTGNTGELFF.